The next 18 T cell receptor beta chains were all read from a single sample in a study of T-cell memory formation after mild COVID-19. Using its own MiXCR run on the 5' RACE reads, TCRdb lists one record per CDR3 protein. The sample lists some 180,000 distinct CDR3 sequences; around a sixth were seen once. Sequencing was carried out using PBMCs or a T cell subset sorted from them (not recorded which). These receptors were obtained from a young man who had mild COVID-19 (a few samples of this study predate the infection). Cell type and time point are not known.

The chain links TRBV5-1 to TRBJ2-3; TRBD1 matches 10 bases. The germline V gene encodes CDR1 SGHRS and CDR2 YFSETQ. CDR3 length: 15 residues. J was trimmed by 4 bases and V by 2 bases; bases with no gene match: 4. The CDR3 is CASSFRTGGPDTQYF. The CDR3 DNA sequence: TGCGCCAGCAGCTTTCGGACAGGGGGTCCAGATACGCAGTATTTT.

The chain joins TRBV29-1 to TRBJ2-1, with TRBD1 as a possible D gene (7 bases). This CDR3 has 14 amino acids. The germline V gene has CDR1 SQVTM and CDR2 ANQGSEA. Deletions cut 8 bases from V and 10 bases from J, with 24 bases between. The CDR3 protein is CSSRRGAPRDEQFF. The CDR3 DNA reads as TGCAGCAGCCGCAGGGGGGCGCCACGGGACGAGCAGTTCTTC.

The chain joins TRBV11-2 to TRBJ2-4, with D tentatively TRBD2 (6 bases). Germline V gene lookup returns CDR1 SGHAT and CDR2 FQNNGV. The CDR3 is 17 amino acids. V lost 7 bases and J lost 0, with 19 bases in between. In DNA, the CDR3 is TGTGCCAGCACCCCCGGAGCGGGCGGTTTAGCCAAAAACATTCAGTACTTC. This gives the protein CASTPGAGGLAKNIQYF.

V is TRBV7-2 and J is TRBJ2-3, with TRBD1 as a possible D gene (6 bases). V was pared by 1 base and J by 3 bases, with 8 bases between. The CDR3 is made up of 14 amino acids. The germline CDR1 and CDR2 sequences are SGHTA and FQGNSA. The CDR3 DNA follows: TGTGCCAGCAGCTTAGAGAGGGGGACAGATACGCAGTATTTT. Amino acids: CASSLERGTDTQYF.

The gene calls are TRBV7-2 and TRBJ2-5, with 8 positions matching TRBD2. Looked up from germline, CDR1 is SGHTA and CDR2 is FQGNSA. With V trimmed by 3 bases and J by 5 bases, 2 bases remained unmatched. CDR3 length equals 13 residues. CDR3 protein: CASSFGGAETQYF. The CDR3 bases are TGTGCCAGCAGCTTCGGGGGGGCGGAGACCCAGTACTTC.

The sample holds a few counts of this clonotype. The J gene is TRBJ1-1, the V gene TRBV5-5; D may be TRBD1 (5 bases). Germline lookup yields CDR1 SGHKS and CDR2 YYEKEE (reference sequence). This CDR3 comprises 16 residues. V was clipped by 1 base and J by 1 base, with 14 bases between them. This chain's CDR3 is CASSLFTGVRNTEAFF. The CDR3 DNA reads TGTGCCAGCAGCTTGTTTACAGGCGTGCGGAACACTGAAGCTTTCTTT.

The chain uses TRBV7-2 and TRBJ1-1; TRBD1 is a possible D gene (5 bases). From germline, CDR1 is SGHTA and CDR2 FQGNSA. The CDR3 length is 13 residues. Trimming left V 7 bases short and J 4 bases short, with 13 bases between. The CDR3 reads CASTQWGVTEAFF. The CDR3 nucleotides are TGTGCCAGCACCCAGTGGGGGGTCACTGAAGCTTTCTTT.

The CDR3 nucleotides read TGTGCCAGCAGCTCCCAACAGGGACAAAGTGAAGCTTTCTTT. It translates to CASSSQQGQSEAFF. This chain links TRBV7-9 with TRBJ1-1; a possible D gene is TRBD1 (6 bases). V gave up 4 bases and J gave up 7 bases, with 16 bases separating them. The germline V gene has CDR1 SEHNR and CDR2 FQNEAQ (reference sequence). The CDR3 length is 14 residues. The variable domain in full, with the rest retrieved from reference TRBV7-9 and TRBJ1-1, is DTGVSQNPRHKITKRGQNVTFRCDPISEHNRLYWYRQTLGQGPEFLTYFQNEAQLEKSRLLSDRFSAERPKGSFSTLEIQRTEQGDSAMYLCASSSQQGQSEAFFGQGTRLTVV.

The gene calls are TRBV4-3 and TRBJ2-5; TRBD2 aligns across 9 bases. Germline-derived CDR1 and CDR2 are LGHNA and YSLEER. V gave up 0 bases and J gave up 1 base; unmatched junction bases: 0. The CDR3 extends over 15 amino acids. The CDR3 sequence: CASSQERGGQETQYF. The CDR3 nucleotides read TGCGCCAGCAGCCAAGAGCGGGGGGGCCAAGAGACCCAGTACTTC.

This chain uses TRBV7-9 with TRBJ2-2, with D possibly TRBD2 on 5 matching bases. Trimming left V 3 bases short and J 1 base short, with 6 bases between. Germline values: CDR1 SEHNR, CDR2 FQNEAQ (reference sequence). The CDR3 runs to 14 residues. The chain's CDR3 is CASSFAGNTGELFF. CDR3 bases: TGTGCCAGCAGCTTCGCGGGGAACACCGGGGAGCTGTTTTTT.

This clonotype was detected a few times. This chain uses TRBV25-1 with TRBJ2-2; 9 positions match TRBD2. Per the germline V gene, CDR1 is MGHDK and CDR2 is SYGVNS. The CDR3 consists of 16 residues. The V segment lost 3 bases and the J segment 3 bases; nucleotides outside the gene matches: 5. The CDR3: CASSDRSGGHTGELFF. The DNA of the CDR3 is TGTGCCAGCAGTGATCGGAGCGGGGGGCACACCGGGGAGCTGTTTTTT.

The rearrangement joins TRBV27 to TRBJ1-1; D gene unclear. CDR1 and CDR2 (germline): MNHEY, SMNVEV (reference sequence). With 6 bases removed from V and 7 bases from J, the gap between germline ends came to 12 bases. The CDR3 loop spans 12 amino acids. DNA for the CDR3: TGTGCCAGCAGAGTAGTGGCGGATGAAGCTTTCTTT. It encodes CASRVVADEAFF.

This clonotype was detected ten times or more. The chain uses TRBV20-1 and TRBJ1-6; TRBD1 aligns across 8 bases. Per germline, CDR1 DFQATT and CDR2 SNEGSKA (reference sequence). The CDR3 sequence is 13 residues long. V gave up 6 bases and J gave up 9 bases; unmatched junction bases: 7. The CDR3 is CSAPPGGGSPLHF. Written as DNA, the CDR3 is TGCAGTGCCCCGCCAGGGGGCGGTTCACCCCTCCACTTT.

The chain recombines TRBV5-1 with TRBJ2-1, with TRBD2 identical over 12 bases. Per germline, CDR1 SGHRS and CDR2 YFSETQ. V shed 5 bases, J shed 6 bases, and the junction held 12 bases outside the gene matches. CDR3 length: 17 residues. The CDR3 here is CASSSQLAGGPRNEQFF. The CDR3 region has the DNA TGCGCCAGCAGTTCGCAGCTAGCGGGGGGGCCCCGCAATGAGCAGTTCTTC. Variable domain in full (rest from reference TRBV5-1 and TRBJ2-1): KAGVTQTPRYLIKTRGQQVTLSCSPISGHRSVSWYQQTPGQGLQFLFEYFSETQRNKGNFPGRFSGRQFSNSRSEMNVSTLELGDSALYLCASSSQLAGGPRNEQFFGPGTRLTVL.

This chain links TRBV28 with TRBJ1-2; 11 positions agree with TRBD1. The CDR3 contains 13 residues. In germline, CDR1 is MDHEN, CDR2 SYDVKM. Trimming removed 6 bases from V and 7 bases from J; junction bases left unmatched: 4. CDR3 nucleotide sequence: TGTGCCAGCAGGTCTGGACAGGGGGCTGGCTACACCTTC. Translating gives CASRSGQGAGYTF.

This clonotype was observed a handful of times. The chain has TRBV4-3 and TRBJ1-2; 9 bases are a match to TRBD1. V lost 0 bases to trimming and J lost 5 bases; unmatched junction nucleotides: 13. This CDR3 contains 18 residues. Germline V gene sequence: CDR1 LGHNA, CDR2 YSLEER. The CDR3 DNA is TGCGCCAGCAGCCAAGACCGGGACAGGGATAAGCCGGGATATGGCTACACCTTC. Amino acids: CASSQDRDRDKPGYGYTF.

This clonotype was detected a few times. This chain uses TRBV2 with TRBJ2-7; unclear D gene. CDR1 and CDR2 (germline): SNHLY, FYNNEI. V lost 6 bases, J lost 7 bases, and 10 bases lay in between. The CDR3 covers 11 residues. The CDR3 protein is CASSNLPEQYV. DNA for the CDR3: TGTGCCAGCAGCAATTTACCGGAGCAGTACGTC.

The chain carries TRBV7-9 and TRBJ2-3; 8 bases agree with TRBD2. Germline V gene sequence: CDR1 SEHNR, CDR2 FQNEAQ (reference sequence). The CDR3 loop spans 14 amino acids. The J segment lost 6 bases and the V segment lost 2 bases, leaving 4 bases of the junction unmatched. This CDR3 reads CASSLTGGPDTQYF. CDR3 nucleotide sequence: TGTGCCAGCAGCTTAACGGGGGGGCCCGATACGCAGTATTTT.